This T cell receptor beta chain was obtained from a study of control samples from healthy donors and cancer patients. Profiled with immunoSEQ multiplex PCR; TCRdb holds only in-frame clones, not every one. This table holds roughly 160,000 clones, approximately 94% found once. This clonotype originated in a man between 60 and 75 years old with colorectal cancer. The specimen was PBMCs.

Here the CDR3 DNA reads TGTGCCAGCAGAGGACCGGGACAGGGGACCGGGGAGCTGTTTTTT. Protein product: CASRGPGQGTGELFF. The chain recombines TRBV7-9 with TRBJ2-2; 10 bases line up with TRBD1. CDR1 is SEHNR, CDR2 FQNEAQ, per germline (reference sequence). The CDR3 is 15 amino acids. The V and J ends lost 6 bases and 5 bases, in that order; junction bases with no gene match: 6.